These 7 T cell receptor beta chains originate from one sample sequenced in a study of cytomegalovirus exposure and HLA in healthy donors. The PCR had 60 Vbeta and 13 Jbeta primers. Here immunoSEQ multiplex PCR was the method, and the copy in TCRdb shows in-frame clones only, minus some. The data hold around 190,000 clones, with over 70% observed a single time. Sequenced: PBMCs. Receptors were obtained from a man in his forties in good health and CMV-seronegative.

This clone was counted a few times. This chain connects TRBV2 to TRBJ2-5; 7 bases map to TRBD2. The CDR3 consists of 13 residues. V shed 5 bases and J 0 bases; nucleotides not matched to a gene: 0. In germline, CDR1 is SNHLY, CDR2 FYNNEI. The chain's CDR3 is CASSTSDQETQYF. The CDR3 coding sequence is TGTGCCAGCAGTACTAGCGACCAAGAGACCCAGTACTTC.

This clone has more than one count but fewer than ten. This chain uses TRBV19 with TRBJ2-6; unclear D gene. Deletions cut 5 bases from V and 2 bases from J, with 10 bases between. The CDR3 runs 15 residues. CDR1 and CDR2 from the germline V gene are LNHDA and SQIVND (reference sequence). The CDR3 sequence is CASSFTVTGANVLTF. In nucleotides, the CDR3 is TGTGCCAGTAGTTTCACAGTGACTGGGGCCAACGTCCTGACTTTC.

V is TRBV10-1 and J is TRBJ2-5; a weak D match, TRBD1 (5 bases). The DNA matches TRBJ2-7 better at its end, which makes the J call doubtful. From germline, CDR1 is WNHNN and CDR2 SYGVQD (reference sequence). The CDR3 contains 14 residues. In DNA, the CDR3 is TGCGCCAGCAGTGGGGGCAGGTTGTCGTCCGAGCAGTACTTC. This codes for CASSGGRLSSEQYF.

This chain's CDR3 is CASSVSRANYGYTF. The CDR3 DNA reads as TGTGCCAGCAGCGTCTCCAGGGCAAACTATGGCTACACCTTC. J is TRBJ1-2 and V is TRBV9; weak D call: TRBD1 (5 bases). Germline assignment: CDR1 SGDLS and CDR2 YYNGEE. The V gene lost 2 bases and the J gene lost 2 bases, with 10 bases spanning the gap. This CDR3 has 14 amino acids. The variable domain in full, completed from reference TRBV9 and TRBJ1-2, reads DSGVTQTPKHLITATGQRVTLRCSPRSGDLSVYWYQQSLDQGLQFLIQYYNGEERAKGNILERFSAQQFPDLHSELNLSSLELGDSALYFCASSVSRANYGYTFGSGTRLTVV.

The CDR3 nucleotides read TGTGCCAGCAGCGTCGTGAGCACCGGGGAGCTGTTTTTT. Amino acid sequence: CASSVVSTGELFF. This sequence joins TRBV11-3 and TRBJ2-2; D call uncertain. The CDR3 has 13 residues. CDR1 is SGHNT, CDR2 YENEEA, per germline. With 5 bases removed from V and 4 bases from J, the gap between germline ends came to 8 bases.

The chain uses TRBV5-1 and TRBJ2-7; 7 nucleotides match TRBD2. The germline CDR1 and CDR2 sequences are SGHRS and YFSETQ. There are 12 residues in the CDR3. With 7 bases clipped from V and 6 bases from J, the junction kept 7 bases outside the gene matches. The CDR3 reads CASGEGLSEQYF. Here the CDR3 DNA reads TGCGCCAGCGGGGAGGGGTTAAGCGAGCAGTACTTC.

The V call is TRBV7-9, the J call TRBJ2-3; 10 nucleotides match TRBD1. Germline assignment: CDR1 SEHNR and CDR2 FQNEAQ (reference sequence). There are 15 residues in the CDR3. V gave up 11 bases and J gave up 4 bases; unmatched junction bases: 12. This CDR3 is CAGKWDRGAPDTQYF. The CDR3 DNA follows: TGTGCCGGGAAGTGGGACAGGGGAGCCCCAGATACGCAGTATTTT.